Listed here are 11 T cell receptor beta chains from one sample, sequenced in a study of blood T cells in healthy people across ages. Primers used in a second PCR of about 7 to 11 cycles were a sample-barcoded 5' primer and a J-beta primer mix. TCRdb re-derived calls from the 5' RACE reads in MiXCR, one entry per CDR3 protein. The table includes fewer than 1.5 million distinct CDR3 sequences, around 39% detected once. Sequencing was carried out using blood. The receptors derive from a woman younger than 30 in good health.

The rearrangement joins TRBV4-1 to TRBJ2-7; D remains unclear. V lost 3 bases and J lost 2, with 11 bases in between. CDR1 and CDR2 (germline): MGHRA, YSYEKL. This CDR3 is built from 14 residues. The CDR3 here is CASSQATRAYEQYF. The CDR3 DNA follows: TGCGCCAGCAGCCAGGCCACCCGGGCCTACGAGCAGTACTTC.

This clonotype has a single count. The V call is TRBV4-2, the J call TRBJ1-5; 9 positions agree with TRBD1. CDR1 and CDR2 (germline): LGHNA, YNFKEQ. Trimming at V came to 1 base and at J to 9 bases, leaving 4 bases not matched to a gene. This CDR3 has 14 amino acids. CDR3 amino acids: CASSQGQGGRPQHF. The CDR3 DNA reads TGTGCCAGCAGCCAAGGACAGGGGGGGAGGCCCCAGCATTTT.

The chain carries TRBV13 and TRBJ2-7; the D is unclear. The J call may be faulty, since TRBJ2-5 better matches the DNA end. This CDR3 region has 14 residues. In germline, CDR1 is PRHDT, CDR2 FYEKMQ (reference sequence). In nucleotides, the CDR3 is TGTGCCAGCAGCCTTCCCGGGTCAGCGGAGACCCAGTACTTC. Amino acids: CASSLPGSAETQYF.

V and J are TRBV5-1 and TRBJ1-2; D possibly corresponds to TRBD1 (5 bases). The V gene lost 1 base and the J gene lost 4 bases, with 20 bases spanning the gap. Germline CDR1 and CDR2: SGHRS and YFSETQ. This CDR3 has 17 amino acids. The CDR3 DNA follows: TGCGCCAGCAGCTTGCGCCAGCTAGGGACTGACTCCTATGGCTACACCTTC. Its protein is CASSLRQLGTDSYGYTF.

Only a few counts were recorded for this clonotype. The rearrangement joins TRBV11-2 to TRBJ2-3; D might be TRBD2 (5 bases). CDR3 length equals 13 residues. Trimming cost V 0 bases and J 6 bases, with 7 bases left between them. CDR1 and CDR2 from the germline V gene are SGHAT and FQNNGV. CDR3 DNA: TGTGCCAGCAGCTTAGAGTCGGGGGATACGCAGTATTTT. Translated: CASSLESGDTQYF.

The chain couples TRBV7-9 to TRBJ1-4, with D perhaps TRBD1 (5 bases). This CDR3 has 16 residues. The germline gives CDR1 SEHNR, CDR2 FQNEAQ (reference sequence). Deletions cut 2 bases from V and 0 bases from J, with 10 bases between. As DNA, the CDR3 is TGTGCCAGCAGCTTAAGACAGCCCTCAACTAATGAAAAACTGTTTTTT. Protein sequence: CASSLRQPSTNEKLFF. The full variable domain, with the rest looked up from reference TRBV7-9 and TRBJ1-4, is DTGVSQNPRHKITKRGQNVTFRCDPISEHNRLYWYRQTLGQGPEFLTYFQNEAQLEKSRLLSDRFSAERPKGSFSTLEIQRTEQGDSAMYLCASSLRQPSTNEKLFFGSGTQLSVL.

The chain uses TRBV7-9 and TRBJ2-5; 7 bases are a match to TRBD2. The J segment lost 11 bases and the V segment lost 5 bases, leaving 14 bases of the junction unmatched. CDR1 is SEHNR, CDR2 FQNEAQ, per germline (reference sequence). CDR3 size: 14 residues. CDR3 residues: CASSTRLAPLQQYF. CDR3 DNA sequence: TGTGCCAGCAGCACCCGACTAGCCCCTCTTCAGCAGTACTTC.

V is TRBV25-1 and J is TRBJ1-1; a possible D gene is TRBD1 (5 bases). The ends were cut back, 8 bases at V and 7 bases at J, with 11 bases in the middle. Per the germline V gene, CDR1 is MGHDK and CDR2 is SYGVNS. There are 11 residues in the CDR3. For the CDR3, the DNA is TGTGCCAGCGGAGGGACTGTTGAAGCTTTCTTT. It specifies CASGGTVEAFF.

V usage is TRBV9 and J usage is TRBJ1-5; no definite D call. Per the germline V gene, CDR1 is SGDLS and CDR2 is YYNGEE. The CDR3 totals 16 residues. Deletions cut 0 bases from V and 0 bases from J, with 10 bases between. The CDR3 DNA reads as TGTGCCAGCAGCGTAGGTTGGAGGTATAGCAATCAGCCCCAGCATTTT. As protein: CASSVGWRYSNQPQHF.

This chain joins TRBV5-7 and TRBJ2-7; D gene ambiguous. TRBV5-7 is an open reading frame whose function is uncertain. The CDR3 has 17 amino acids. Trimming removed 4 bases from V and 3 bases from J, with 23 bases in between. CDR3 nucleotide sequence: TGTGCCAGCAGCCAAAATCTCCCGGGTCCGAGGAGCTACGAGCAGTACTTC. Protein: CASSQNLPGPRSYEQYF.

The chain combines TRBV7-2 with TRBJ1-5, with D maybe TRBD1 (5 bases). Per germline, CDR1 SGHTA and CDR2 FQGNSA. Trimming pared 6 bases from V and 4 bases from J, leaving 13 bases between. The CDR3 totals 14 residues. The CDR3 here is CASRPGAVNQPQHF. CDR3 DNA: TGTGCCAGCAGACCCGGGGCAGTTAATCAGCCCCAGCATTTT.